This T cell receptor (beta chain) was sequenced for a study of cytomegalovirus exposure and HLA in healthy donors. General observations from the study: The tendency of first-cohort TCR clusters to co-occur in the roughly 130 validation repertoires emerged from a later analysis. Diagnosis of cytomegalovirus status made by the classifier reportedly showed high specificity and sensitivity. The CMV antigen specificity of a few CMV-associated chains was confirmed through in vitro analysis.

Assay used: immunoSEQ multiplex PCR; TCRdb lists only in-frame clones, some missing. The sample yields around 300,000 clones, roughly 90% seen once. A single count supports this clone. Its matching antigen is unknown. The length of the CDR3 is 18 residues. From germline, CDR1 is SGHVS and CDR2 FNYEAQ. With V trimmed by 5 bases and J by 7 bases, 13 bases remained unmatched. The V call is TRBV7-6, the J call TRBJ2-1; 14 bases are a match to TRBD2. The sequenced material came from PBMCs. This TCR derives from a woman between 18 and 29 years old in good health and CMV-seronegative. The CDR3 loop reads CASSPYEERLAGGNEQFF. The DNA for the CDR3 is TGTGCCAGCAGCCCCTATGAAGAGCGACTAGCGGGAGGGAATGAGCAGTTCTTC.